This is a list of T cell receptor beta chains from one sample in a study of post-analysis software for immune sequencing data. TCRdb independently ran MiXCR on the PCR reads; one entry per CDR3 protein. The sample includes approximately 350,000 distinct CDR3 sequences, roughly 30% seen only once; the top ten take roughly 13%. Source material: blood. These receptors were obtained from a girl between 5 and 17 years old with multiple sclerosis. Each CDR3 is given with its conserved first and last residue. A D gene is named only where the DNA matches it firmly. Clone size is not always given. Where it is, it says once, few, many or a class for expanded clones.

j_gene	abundance	v_gene	d_gene	CDR3nt	CDR3aa
TRBJ2-2	.	TRBV27	.	TGTGCCAGCAGTTTATACCCGAACACCGGGGAGCTGTTTTTT	CASSLYPNTGELFF
TRBJ1-4	.	TRBV7-2	TRBD1	TGTGCCAGCACCGCATCGTGGACAGGGTCTGGATTGAATGGAAAACTGTTTTTT	CASTASWTGSGLNGKLFF
TRBJ1-2	.	TRBV5-6	.	TGTGCCAGCAGCTTGGGCAGACCCTATGGCTACACCTTC	CASSLGRPYGYTF
TRBJ1-6	.	TRBV6-2/TRBV6-3	.	TGTGCCAGCAGAAACGTGGTTGACGGTTTTTCAGCCCTCCACTTT	CASRNVVDGFSALHF
TRBJ2-7	.	TRBV11-2	TRBD1	TGTGCCAGCAGCTTAGGGACAGGGGGTGTGAGCTCCTACGAGCAGTACTTC	CASSLGTGGVSSYEQYF
TRBJ2-3	.	TRBV10-1	.	TGCGCCAGCAGTGAGTCCGGCCTGCTGACGCAGTATTTT	CASSESGLLTQYF
TRBJ2-5	few	TRBV5-1	TRBD1	TGCGCCAGCAGCCCGGGACCGGGACAGGGATCGATCGTTTTTTGGGAGACCCAGTACTTC	CASSPGPGQGSIVFWETQYF
TRBJ2-7	.	TRBV5-6	TRBD1	TGTGCCAGCAGCCCGACAGGGACCAACGCCTACGAGCAGTACTTC	CASSPTGTNAYEQYF
TRBJ2-7	few	TRBV7-9	.	TGTGCCAGCAGCTTAGCCCTCAGGGCCTACGAGCAGTACTTC	CASSLALRAYEQYF
TRBJ1-5	few	TRBV7-9	.	TGTGCCAGCAGCTTACACCAGGATCAGCCCCAGCATTTT	CASSLHQDQPQHF
TRBJ1-3	.	TRBV25-1	.	TGTGCCAGCAGTGCTGCGGTTAGGGGTTCGACTGGAAACACCATATATTTT	CASSAAVRGSTGNTIYF
TRBJ2-5	.	TRBV6-5	.	TGTGCCAGCAGTTACTCGTCTAGCCGGCAAGAGACCCAGTACTTC	CASSYSSSRQETQYF
TRBJ2-3	.	TRBV6-5	.	TGTGCCAGCACGGTCGGGAATACGCAGTATTTT	CASTVGNTQYF
TRBJ1-2	.	TRBV28	.	TGTGCCAGCAGCCTTCCGGGGGCAAGGGGCTACACCTTC	CASSLPGARGYTF
TRBJ2-7	few	TRBV12-3/TRBV12-4	TRBD2	TGTGCCAGCACTCCGGGACTAGCGGGATCCTACGAGCAGTACTTC	CASTPGLAGSYEQYF
TRBJ2-1	.	TRBV3-1	.	TGTGCCGGCAGCCCCGGACAGAGCCTGGAGGGCGAGCAGTTCTTC	CAGSPGQSLEGEQFF
TRBJ2-7	few	TRBV3-1	.	TGTGCCAGCAGCCAAACAGAGGGGTACGAGCAGTACTTC	CASSQTEGYEQYF
TRBJ2-5	many	TRBV20-1	TRBD1	TGCAGTGCTCCTGGGACAGGGATAGGAGAGACCCAGTACTTC	CSAPGTGIGETQYF
TRBJ1-1	.	TRBV28	.	TGTGCCAGCAGCCAGGGACGGGAAGATGTGGCTTTCTTT	CASSQGREDVAFF
TRBJ2-1	few	TRBV7-2	.	TGTGCCAGCAGGCCCCTAAATGAGCAGTTCTTC	CASRPLNEQFF
TRBJ2-7	.	TRBV29-1	.	TGCAGCGTCCAGGGGGGCAGCTCCTACGAGCAGTACTTC	CSVQGGSSYEQYF
TRBJ2-5	.	TRBV20-1	.	TGCAGTGCTATATGGGGCCTCCGAGAGACCCAGTACTTC	CSAIWGLRETQYF
TRBJ1-1	few	TRBV12-3/TRBV12-4	TRBD1	TGTGCCAGCAGTCCCCAGGGACAGCGCCTTGAAGCTTTCTTT	CASSPQGQRLEAFF
TRBJ2-1	few	TRBV11-3	TRBD1	TGTGCCAGCAGCTTCCGGGACAGGGGTGATGAGCAGTTCTTC	CASSFRDRGDEQFF
TRBJ1-2	.	TRBV20-1	TRBD1	TGCAGTGCTACAGGGGGCCGAAGTGGCTACACCTTC	CSATGGRSGYTF
TRBJ1-5	once	TRBV4-1	.	TGCGCCAGCAGCCAAGATATGGGTACTCAGCCCCAGCATTTT	CASSQDMGTQPQHF
TRBJ2-5	few	TRBV4-1	.	TGCGCCAGCAGCCAAGATCGCCCCAGGCCCTACGGGGAGACCCAGTACTTC	CASSQDRPRPYGETQYF
TRBJ2-1	few	TRBV10-3	.	TGTGCCATCAGTGAGTCCCAGGAACCAGGAAATGAGCAGTTCTTC	CAISESQEPGNEQFF
TRBJ2-2	.	TRBV4-1	TRBD2	TGCGCCAGCAGCCAACTACGGGGGGAGGTCGGGGAGCTGTTTTTT	CASSQLRGEVGELFF
TRBJ2-5	.	TRBV20-1	.	TGCAGTCCAGGACAGCGGGAGACCCAGTACTTC	CSPGQRETQYF
TRBJ1-2	few	TRBV2	.	TGTGCCAGCCGCGGGAGGACAGCCTGGGGCTACACCTTC	CASRGRTAWGYTF
TRBJ2-7	once	TRBV19	.	TGTGCCAGTAGTATATCAGGATCAGCCTACGAGCAGTACTTC	CASSISGSAYEQYF
TRBJ1-4	.	TRBV13	.	TGTGCCAGCAGCTTAAAAACGGAACTCCCCGCCTTTGAAAAACTGTTTTTT	CASSLKTELPAFEKLFF
TRBJ1-2	few	TRBV20-1	TRBD1	TGCAGTGCTAGTCTCCTAGACAGGGGTCAGGACTATGGCTACACCTTC	CSASLLDRGQDYGYTF
TRBJ2-1	few	TRBV28	.	TGTGCCAGCAGTCCCGAGCGTGGCGAGCAGTTCTTC	CASSPERGEQFF
TRBJ2-3	few	TRBV27	.	TGTGCCAGCAGTTCTGGACAGCGGCCGGCAGATACGCAGTATTTT	CASSSGQRPADTQYF
TRBJ2-7	.	TRBV12-3/TRBV12-4	TRBD2	TGTGCCAGCAGTTTAATACTAGCGGGGGGTTCCTACGAGCAGTACTTC	CASSLILAGGSYEQYF
TRBJ2-3	.	TRBV9	.	TGTGCCAGCAGCGTAGAAGGGGGATACACAGATACGCAGTATTTT	CASSVEGGYTDTQYF
TRBJ1-1	.	TRBV7-2	.	TGTACCAGTTCTATCCAGGAGAACACTGAAGCTTTCTTT	CTSSIQENTEAFF
TRBJ2-1	.	TRBV12-3/TRBV12-4	.	TGTGCCAGCAGTCAGTGGGGGGTAGGCAGTTTCAACAATGAGCAGTTCTTC	CASSQWGVGSFNNEQFF
TRBJ2-5	.	TRBV12-3/TRBV12-4	.	TGTGCCAGCAGTTTAGGGAGGACAGGGCGGGGGCAGTACTTC	CASSLGRTGRGQYF
TRBJ1-2	few	TRBV6-1	.	TGTGCCAGCAGTGATGATGAGGGGCGTCGGGGCTACACCTTC	CASSDDEGRRGYTF
TRBJ2-1	once	TRBV5-1	.	TGCGCCAGCAGACGTAGCTCCTACAATGAGCAGTTCTTC	CASRRSSYNEQFF
TRBJ2-3	.	TRBV4-1	TRBD1	TGCGCCAGCAGCCCCGTCGGACAGGGTAAAGATACGCAGTATTTT	CASSPVGQGKDTQYF
TRBJ1-5	few	TRBV7-8	.	TGTGCCAGCAGCTCCGGACACCGTAGCAATCAGCCCCAGCATTTT	CASSSGHRSNQPQHF